The clone carrying this T cell receptor beta chain was found a few times. The data were taken from a study of T-cell reconstitution after alpha-beta-depleted transplantation in children. A library of TCRbeta sequences, prepared with unique molecular identifiers, was generated. From the PCR reads, TCRdb called clonotypes with MiXCR, one entry per CDR3 protein. The table records more than 450,000 distinct CDR3 sequences, around 17% of them present only once. The CDR3 spans 17 residues. Per germline, CDR1 MGHRA and CDR2 YSYEKL. The V gene lost 1 base and the J gene lost 7 bases, with 23 bases spanning the gap.

V gene TRBV4-1 combines with J gene TRBJ2-7; D is perhaps TRBD2 (6 bases). The origin of this receptor is a human donor who donated a stem cell graft to a child with acute lymphoblastic leukemia. The sample in question was PBMCs from the stem cell graft donor, obtained from the stem cell graft. For the CDR3, the DNA is TGCGCCAGCAGCCAAGTCGGGGCGGGGATCCCCTACGGGGAGCAGTACTTC. This sequence encodes CASSQVGAGIPYGEQYF.